A selection of T cell receptor beta chains follows, all from one sample in a study of blood T cell repertoires in COVID-19. Sequenced by immunoSEQ multiplex PCR; TCRdb stores in-frame clones only, minus some. The sample yields approximately 200,000 clones, approximately 85% seen once. Material: PBMCs or T cells enriched from blood (not recorded which). The receptors originated from a woman aged 25 to 39 who had recovered from COVID-19. Both conserved end residues are trimmed from each CDR3. The order of the fields is J gene, V gene, D gene, CDR3 protein. A D gene is named only where the DNA matches it firmly.

>TRBJ1-1|TRBV3-1/TRBV3-2|-
ASSQTAGNTEAF
>TRBJ2-2|TRBV3-1/TRBV3-2|TRBD2
ASRQGTSGNTGELF
>TRBJ2-7|TRBV11-2|TRBD2
ASSFRGWASGKGEQY
>TRBJ2-3|TRBV5-1|TRBD2
ASSSGTSAGTDTQY
>TRBJ2-2|TRBV6-5|-
ASRGVGGSTGELF
>TRBJ2-1|TRBV24-1|-
ATSDRWGDSYNEQF
>TRBJ2-2|TRBV4-2|TRBD1
ASSHAGTGAPGELF
>TRBJ2-4|TRBV7-9|-
ASSLAGLTKNIQY
>TRBJ2-7|TRBV28|-
ASSLEYEQY
>TRBJ1-1|TRBV5-1|-
ASNLGSMNTEAF
>TRBJ1-6|TRBV4-2|-
ASSQVPGNYNSPLH
>TRBJ2-1|TRBV14|TRBD2
ASSLWTSGFSYNEQF
>TRBJ2-7|TRBV7-2|TRBD2
ASSPKLRRQGGLEQY
>TRBJ2-6|TRBV28|TRBD1
ASRSDRVWANVLT
>TRBJ1-2|TRBV14|TRBD1
ASSQGIPRDRGHYGYT
>TRBJ1-1|TRBV10-3|-
AIRSVAGDTEAF
>TRBJ1-1|TRBV27|TRBD1
ASSSPAPNRGRNTEAF
>TRBJ1-3|TRBV11-2|-
ASSPAVGHSGNTIY
>TRBJ2-5|TRBV6-5|TRBD2
ASSPTSGRETQY
>TRBJ1-1|TRBV28|TRBD1
ASSLWRGQETEAF
>TRBJ2-3|TRBV27|-
ASTPGDGGDTQY
>TRBJ1-2|TRBV28|-
ASSLYDKVRTNGYT
>TRBJ2-1|TRBV10-2|TRBD2
ASSGSSGINEQF
>TRBJ2-7|TRBV3-1/TRBV3-2|-
ASSQDGSGGVYEQY
>TRBJ2-1|TRBV19|-
ASSSYPSFEQF
>TRBJ2-7|TRBV18|-
ASSPPSGYEQY
>TRBJ2-7|TRBV19|-
ASSISVNYEQY
>TRBJ2-7|TRBV30|TRBD1
AWSLMGQAAYEQY
>TRBJ2-1|TRBV6-6|TRBD1
ASSLGTDNEQF
>TRBJ1-1|TRBV5-1|-
ASKWTEMNTEAF
>TRBJ2-5|TRBV7-3|TRBD2
ASSLSGRVGETQY
>TRBJ1-1|TRBV27|-
ASSPRTDTEAF
>TRBJ1-1|TRBV5-1|TRBD1
ASSLGTGGDTEAF
>TRBJ1-2|TRBV18|TRBD1
ASSPGTGPNYGYT
>TRBJ2-5|TRBV29-1|TRBD1
SGGQGIQETQY
>TRBJ1-5|TRBV19|TRBD1
ASRRTGHNQPQH
>TRBJ2-7|TRBV11-2|TRBD1
ASSLRQDRWVDEQY
>TRBJ1-2|TRBV11-2|-
ASSRQLEWGYT
>TRBJ2-5|TRBV7-9|TRBD2
ASSLSTSGRETQY
>TRBJ2-1|TRBV12-3/TRBV12-4|TRBD1
ASSRGQNEQF
>TRBJ2-1|TRBV5-6|TRBD2
ASSLGYSGRVYNEQF
>TRBJ2-1|TRBV29-1|-
STLGVRGEQF
>TRBJ2-7|TRBV28|TRBD2
ASSFEREGGNEQY
>TRBJ2-7|TRBV30|-
AWSVSSYEQY
>TRBJ2-5|TRBV7-9|-
ASSSGQTLSGQETQY
>TRBJ2-5|TRBV11-3|TRBD2
ASSAGTSRGTQY
>TRBJ2-7|TRBV7-2|TRBD1
ASSSDGTGAYEQY
>TRBJ2-3|TRBV14|-
ASSQNRRYTDTQY
>TRBJ2-5|TRBV5-4|-
ASRPGLLDVFQETQY
>TRBJ2-7|TRBV3-1/TRBV3-2|TRBD1
ASSQGQGYEQY
>TRBJ2-1|TRBV5-1|-
ASSSQGEQF
>TRBJ2-1|TRBV27|-
ASSLGGVDEQF
>TRBJ1-1|TRBV5-1|TRBD1
ASRGQGMNTEAF